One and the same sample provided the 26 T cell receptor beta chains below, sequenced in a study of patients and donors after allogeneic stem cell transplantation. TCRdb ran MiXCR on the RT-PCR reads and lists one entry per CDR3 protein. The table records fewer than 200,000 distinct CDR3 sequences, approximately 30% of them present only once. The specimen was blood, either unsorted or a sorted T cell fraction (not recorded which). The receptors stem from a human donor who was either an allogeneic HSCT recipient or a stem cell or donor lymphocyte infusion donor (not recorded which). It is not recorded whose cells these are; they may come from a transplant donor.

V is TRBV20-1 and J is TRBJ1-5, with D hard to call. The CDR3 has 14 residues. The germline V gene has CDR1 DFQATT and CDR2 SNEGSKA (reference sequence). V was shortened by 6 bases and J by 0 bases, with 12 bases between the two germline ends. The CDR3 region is CSAEIGNSNQPQHF. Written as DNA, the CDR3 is TGCAGTGCGGAAATAGGGAATAGCAATCAGCCCCAGCATTTT.

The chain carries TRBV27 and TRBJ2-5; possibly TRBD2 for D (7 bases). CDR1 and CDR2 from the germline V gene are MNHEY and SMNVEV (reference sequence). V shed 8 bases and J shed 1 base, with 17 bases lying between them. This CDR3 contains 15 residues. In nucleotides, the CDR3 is TGTGCCAGCGTGGGGGGGCCTGGACCCCAAGAGACCCAGTACTTC. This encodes CASVGGPGPQETQYF.

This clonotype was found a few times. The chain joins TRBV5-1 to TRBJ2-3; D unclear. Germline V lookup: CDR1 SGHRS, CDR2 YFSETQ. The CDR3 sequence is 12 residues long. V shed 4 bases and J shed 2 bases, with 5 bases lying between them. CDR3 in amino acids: CASSQYTDTQYF. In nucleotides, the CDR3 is TGCGCCAGCAGCCAGTACACAGATACGCAGTATTTT.

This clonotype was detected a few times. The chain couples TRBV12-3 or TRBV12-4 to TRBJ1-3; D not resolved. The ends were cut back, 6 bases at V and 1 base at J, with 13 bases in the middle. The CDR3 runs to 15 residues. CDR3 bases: TGTGCCAGCAGGCGGTGGGTTGTATCTGGAAACACCATATATTTT. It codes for CASRRWVVSGNTIYF.

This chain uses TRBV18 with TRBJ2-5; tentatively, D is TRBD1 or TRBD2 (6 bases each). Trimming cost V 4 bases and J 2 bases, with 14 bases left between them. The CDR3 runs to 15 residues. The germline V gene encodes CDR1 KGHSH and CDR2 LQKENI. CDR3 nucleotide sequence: TGTGCCAGCTCACAACAAGAAGGGGGGCAAGAGACCCAGTACTTC. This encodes CASSQQEGGQETQYF.

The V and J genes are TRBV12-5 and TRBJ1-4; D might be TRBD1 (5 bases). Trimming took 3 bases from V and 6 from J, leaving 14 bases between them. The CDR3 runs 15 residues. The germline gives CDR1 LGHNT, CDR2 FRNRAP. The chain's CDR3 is CASGFVGAADEKLFF. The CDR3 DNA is TGTGCTAGTGGTTTCGTTGGGGCCGCGGATGAAAAACTGTTTTTT.

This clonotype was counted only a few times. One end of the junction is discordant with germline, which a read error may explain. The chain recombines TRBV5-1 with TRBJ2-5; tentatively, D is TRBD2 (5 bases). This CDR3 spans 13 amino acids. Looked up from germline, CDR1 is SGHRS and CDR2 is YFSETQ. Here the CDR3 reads CASSLGLEETQYF. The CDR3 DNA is TGTGCCAGCAGCTTAGGACTGGAAGAGACCCAGTACTTC.

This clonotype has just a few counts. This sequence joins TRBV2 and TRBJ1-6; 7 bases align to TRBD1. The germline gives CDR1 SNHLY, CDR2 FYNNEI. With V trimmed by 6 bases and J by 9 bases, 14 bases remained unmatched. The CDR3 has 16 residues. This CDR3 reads CASRGLGQSSLSPLHF. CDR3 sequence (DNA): TGTGCCAGCAGGGGCCTGGGACAGTCCTCTCTTTCACCCCTCCACTTT. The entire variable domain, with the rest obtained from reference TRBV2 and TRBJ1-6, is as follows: EPEVTQTPSHQVTQMGQEVILRCVPISNHLYFYWYRQILGQKVEFLVSFYNNEISEKSEIFDDQFSVERPDGSNFTLKIRSTKLEDSAMYFCASRGLGQSSLSPLHFGNGTRLTVT.

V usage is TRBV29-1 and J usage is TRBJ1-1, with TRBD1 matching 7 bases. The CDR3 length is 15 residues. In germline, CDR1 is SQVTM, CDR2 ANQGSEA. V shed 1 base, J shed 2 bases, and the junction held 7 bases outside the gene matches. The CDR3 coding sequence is TGCAGCGTTGAAGGTGTGGGACAGATAAACACTGAAGCTTTCTTT. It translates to CSVEGVGQINTEAFF.

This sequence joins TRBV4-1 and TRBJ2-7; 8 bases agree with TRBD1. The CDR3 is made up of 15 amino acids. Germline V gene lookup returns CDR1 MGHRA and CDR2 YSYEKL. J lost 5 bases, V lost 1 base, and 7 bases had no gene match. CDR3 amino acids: CASSQGTGSVHEQYF. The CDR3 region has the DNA TGCGCCAGCAGCCAAGGGACAGGGTCGGTTCACGAGCAGTACTTC.

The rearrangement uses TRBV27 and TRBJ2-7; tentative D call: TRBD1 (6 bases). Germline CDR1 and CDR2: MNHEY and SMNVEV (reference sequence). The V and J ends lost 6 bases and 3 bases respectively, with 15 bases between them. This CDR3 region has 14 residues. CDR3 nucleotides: TGTGCCAGCAGCCGCGCCGGGACATACTACGAGCAGTACTTC. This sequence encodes CASSRAGTYYEQYF.

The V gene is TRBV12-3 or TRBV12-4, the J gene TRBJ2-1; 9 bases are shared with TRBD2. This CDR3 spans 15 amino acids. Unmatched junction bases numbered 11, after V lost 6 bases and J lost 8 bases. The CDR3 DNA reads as TGTGCCAGCAGAGGCGGACTAGCGTGGGTCTATGAGCAGTTCTTC. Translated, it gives CASRGGLAWVYEQFF.

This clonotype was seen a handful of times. The CDR3, as DNA: TGCGCCAGCAGCTTGGGACAGGTCTACGAGCAGTACTTC. Residues: CASSLGQVYEQYF. The chain employs TRBV5-1 and TRBJ2-7; possibly TRBD1 for D (6 bases). CDR3 length: 13 amino acids. Germline CDR1 reads SGHRS; CDR2 reads YFSETQ. The V end was cut by 0 bases, the J end by 3 bases, with 7 bases between.

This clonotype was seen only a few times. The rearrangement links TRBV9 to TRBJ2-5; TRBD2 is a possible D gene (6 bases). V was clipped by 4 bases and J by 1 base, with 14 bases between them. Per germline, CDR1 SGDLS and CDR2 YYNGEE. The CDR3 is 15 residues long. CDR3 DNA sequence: TGTGCCAGCAGCCCGGGGGACTCCATCCAAGAGACCCAGTACTTC. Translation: CASSPGDSIQETQYF.

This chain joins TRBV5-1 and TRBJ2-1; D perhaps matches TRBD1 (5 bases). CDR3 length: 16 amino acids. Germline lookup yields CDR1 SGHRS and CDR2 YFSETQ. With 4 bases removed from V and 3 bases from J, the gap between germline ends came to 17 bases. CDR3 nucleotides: TGCGCCAGCAGCCCCCTGGGGCGGATCTACTACAATGAGCAGTTCTTC. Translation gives CASSPLGRIYYNEQFF.

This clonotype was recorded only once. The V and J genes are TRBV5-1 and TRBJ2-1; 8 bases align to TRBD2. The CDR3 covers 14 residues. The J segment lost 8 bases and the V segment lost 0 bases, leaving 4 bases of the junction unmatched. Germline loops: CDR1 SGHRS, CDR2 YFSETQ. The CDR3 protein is CASSLALAGYEQFF. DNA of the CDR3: TGCGCCAGCAGCTTGGCGTTAGCGGGATATGAGCAGTTCTTC. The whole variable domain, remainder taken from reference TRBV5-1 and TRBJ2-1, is KAGVTQTPRYLIKTRGQQVTLSCSPISGHRSVSWYQQTPGQGLQFLFEYFSETQRNKGNFPGRFSGRQFSNSRSEMNVSTLELGDSALYLCASSLALAGYEQFFGPGTRLTVL.

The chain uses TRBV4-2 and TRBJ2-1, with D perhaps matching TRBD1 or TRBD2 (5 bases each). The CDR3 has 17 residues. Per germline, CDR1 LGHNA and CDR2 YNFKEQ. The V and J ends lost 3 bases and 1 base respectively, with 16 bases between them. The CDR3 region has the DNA TGTGCCAGCAGCCAGGCTTCCGGGACCCTATCCTACAATGAGCAGTTCTTC. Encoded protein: CASSQASGTLSYNEQFF.

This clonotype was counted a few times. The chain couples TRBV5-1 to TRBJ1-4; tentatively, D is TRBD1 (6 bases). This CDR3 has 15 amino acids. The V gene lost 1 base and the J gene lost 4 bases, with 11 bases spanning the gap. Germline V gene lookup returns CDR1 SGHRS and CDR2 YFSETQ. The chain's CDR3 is CASSLRTGINEKLFF. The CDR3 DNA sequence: TGCGCCAGCAGCTTGCGAACAGGGATTAATGAAAAACTGTTTTTT.

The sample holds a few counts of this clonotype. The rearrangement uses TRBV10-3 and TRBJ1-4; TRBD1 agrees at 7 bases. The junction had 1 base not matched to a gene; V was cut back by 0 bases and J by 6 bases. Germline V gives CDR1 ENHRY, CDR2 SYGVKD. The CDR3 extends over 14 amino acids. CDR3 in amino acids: CAISESGTDEKLFF. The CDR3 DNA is TGTGCCATCAGTGAGTCGGGGACAGATGAAAAACTGTTTTTT.

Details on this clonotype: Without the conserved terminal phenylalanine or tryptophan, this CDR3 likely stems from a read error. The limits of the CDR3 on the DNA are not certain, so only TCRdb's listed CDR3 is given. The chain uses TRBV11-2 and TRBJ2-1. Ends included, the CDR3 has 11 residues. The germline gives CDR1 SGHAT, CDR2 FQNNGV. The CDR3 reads CASSFGVQTST.

As DNA, the CDR3 is TGTGCCAGCAGCGTAGCTCCCGCCGTTAACGAGCAGTACTTC. It encodes CASSVAPAVNEQYF. This sequence joins TRBV9 and TRBJ2-7; D ambiguous. Trimming pared 0 bases from V and 5 bases from J, leaving 12 bases between. The germline gives CDR1 SGDLS, CDR2 YYNGEE. The CDR3 sequence is 14 residues long.

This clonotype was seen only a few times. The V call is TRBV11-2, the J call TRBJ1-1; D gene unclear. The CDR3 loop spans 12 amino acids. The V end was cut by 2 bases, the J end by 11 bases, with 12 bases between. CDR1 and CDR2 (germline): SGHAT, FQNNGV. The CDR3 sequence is CASSLSGRVAFF. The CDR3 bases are TGTGCCAGCAGCTTATCGGGAAGGGTTGCTTTCTTT. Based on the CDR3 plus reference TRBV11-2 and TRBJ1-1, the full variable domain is EAGVAQSPRYKIIEKRQSVAFWCNPISGHATLYWYQQILGQGPKLLIQFQNNGVVDDSQLPKDRFSAERLKGVDSTLKIQPAKLEDSAVYLCASSLSGRVAFFGQGTRLTVV.

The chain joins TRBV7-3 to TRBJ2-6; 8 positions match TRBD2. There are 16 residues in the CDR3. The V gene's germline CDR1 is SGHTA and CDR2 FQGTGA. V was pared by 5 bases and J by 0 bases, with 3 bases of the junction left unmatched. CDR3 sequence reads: CASSLTSGSGANVLTF. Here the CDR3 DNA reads TGTGCCAGCAGCCTTACTAGCGGCTCTGGGGCCAACGTCCTGACTTTC.

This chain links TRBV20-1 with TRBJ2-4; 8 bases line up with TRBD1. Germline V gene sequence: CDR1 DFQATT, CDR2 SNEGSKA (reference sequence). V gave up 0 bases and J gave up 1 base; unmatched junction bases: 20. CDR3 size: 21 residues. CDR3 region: CSARDLLRQGTRDLAKNIQYF. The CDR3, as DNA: TGCAGTGCTAGAGACCTCCTCAGACAGGGGACGCGGGATCTGGCCAAAAACATTCAGTACTTC.

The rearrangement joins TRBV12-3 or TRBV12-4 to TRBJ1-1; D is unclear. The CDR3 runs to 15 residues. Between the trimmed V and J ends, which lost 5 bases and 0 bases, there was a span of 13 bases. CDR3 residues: CASSPRGRMNTEAFF. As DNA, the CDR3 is TGTGCCAGCAGTCCCCGTGGGCGGATGAACACTGAAGCTTTCTTT.

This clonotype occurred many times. The CDR3 DNA follows: TGTGCCAGCAGCCAAGAGGGACAGGGAAATGGCTACACCTTC. Translated: CASSQEGQGNGYTF. The chain joins TRBV4-2 to TRBJ1-2; 9 positions match TRBD1. The CDR3 contains 14 residues. Germline V gene lookup returns CDR1 LGHNA and CDR2 YNFKEQ. After removal of 0 bases from V and 6 bases from J, the junction contained 2 bases not matched to a gene.